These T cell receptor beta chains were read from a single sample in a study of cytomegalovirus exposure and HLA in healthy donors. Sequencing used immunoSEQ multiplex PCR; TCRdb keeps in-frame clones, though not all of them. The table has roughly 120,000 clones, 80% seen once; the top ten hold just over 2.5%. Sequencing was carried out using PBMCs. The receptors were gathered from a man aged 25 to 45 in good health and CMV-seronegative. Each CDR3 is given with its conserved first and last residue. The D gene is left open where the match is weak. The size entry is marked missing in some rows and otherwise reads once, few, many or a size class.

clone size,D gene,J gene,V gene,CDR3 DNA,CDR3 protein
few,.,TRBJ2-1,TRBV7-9,TGTGCCAGCAGCCCCATCAGTGAGCAGTTCTTC,CASSPISEQFF
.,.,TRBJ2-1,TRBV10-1,TGCGCCAGCAGTGAGTTAAGGCGGGGAAGTCTCGACTCCTACAATGAGCAGTTCTTC,CASSELRRGSLDSYNEQFF
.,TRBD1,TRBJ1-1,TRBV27,TGTGCCAGCCAACAGGGGGCGGGAGGTACTGAAGCTTTCTTT,CASQQGAGGTEAFF
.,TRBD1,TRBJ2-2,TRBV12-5,TGTGCTAGTGGGTCCGGGACAGCGAACACCGGGGAGCTGTTTTTT,CASGSGTANTGELFF
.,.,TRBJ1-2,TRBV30,TGTGCCTGGAGTGTACTAGGAGGGGCCTACGGCTACCCCTTC,CAWSVLGGAYGYPF
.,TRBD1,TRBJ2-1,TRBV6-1,TGTGCCAGCACCTGGACAGGGAATGAGCAGTTCTTC,CASTWTGNEQFF
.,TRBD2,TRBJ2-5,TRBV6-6,TGTGCCAGCAGTTACTCGACGAGCGGGAAAGAGACCCAGTACTTC,CASSYSTSGKETQYF
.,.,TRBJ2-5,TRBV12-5,TGTGCTAGTGGTTTTGTGGGCCCCCAGTACTTC,CASGFVGPQYF
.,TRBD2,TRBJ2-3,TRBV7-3,TGTGCCAGCAGCCTTAGCGGGAGCAGAGATACGCAGTATTTT,CASSLSGSRDTQYF
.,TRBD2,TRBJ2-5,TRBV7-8,TGTGCCAGCAGCTTTTTCCGGACTAGCGGGAGGGTAGAGACCCAGTACTTC,CASSFFRTSGRVETQYF
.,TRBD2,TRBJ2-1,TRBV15,TGTGCCACCAGCAGAGATCGAGGTAGGACTAGCGGGAGTAGCAATGAGCAGTTCTTC,CATSRDRGRTSGSSNEQFF
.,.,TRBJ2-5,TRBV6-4,TGTGCCAGCAGCGTAACCGGGACATCCCAAGAGACCCAGTACTTC,CASSVTGTSQETQYF
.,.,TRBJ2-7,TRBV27,TGTGCCAGCAGAGTGGGGCAGGGCTCCTACGAGCAGTACTTC,CASRVGQGSYEQYF
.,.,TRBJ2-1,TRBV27,TGTGCCAGCAGTATCCCGAACGGGTCCCGAGGGCAGTTCTTC,CASSIPNGSRGQFF
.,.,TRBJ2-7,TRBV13,TGTGCCAGCAGCTTAGGGTCGACTAAGCGGGAGTACTTC,CASSLGSTKREYF